The 22 T cell receptor beta chains below were found in one sample sequenced in a study of cytomegalovirus exposure and HLA in healthy donors. It was with 60 Vbeta and 13 Jbeta primers that the PCR ran. Assay used: immunoSEQ multiplex PCR; TCRdb lists only in-frame clones, some missing. Of approximately 110,000 clones in the sample, approximately 84% are singletons; the top ten hold more than 0.2%. Material for sequencing was PBMCs. Source of these receptors: a man over 45 in good health and CMV-seronegative.

V usage is TRBV5-1 and J usage is TRBJ2-1, with 10 bases matching TRBD2. The trim removed 7 bases at V and 2 bases at J, leaving 6 bases unmatched. The CDR3 is 15 amino acids. Germline CDR1 and CDR2: SGHRS and YFSETQ. The CDR3 here is CASGSGGVTYNEQFF. DNA of the CDR3: TGCGCCAGCGGAAGCGGGGGGGTCACCTACAATGAGCAGTTCTTC.

The chain is built from TRBV7-9 and TRBJ2-7; the match to TRBD1 covers 8 bases. Germline loops: CDR1 SEHNR, CDR2 FQNEAQ (reference sequence). V lost 8 bases to trimming and J lost 0 bases; unmatched junction nucleotides: 6. CDR3 length: 14 residues. The CDR3 coding sequence is TGTGCCAGCTTAGGGACAGGACGCTCCTACGAGCAGTACTTC. It yields the protein CASLGTGRSYEQYF. Complete variable domain (other parts from reference TRBV7-9 and TRBJ2-7): DTGVSQNPRHKITKRGQNVTFRCDPISEHNRLYWYRQTLGQGPEFLTYFQNEAQLEKSRLLSDRFSAERPKGSFSTLEIQRTEQGDSAMYLCASLGTGRSYEQYFGPGTRLTVT.

This sequence joins TRBV7-8 and TRBJ1-2; TRBD1 is a possible D gene (5 bases). V was shortened by 5 bases and J by 8 bases, with 27 bases between the two germline ends. The CDR3 spans 17 residues. Germline V CDR1 and CDR2: SGHVS, FQNEAQ. The CDR3 is CASSDQGGDPIIRGYTF. The CDR3 nucleotides are TGTGCCAGCAGCGATCAGGGAGGGGACCCAATTATTCGCGGCTACACCTTC.

The chain carries TRBV4-3 and TRBJ2-7, with TRBD2 matching 10 bases. The J segment lost 9 bases and the V segment lost 1 base, leaving 6 bases of the junction unmatched. Germline values: CDR1 LGHNA, CDR2 YSLEER. The CDR3 is made up of 14 amino acids. The CDR3 spells CASSQAVAGGRQYF. The CDR3 nucleotides are TGCGCCAGCAGCCAAGCCGTAGCGGGGGGCAGGCAGTACTTC.

Written as DNA, the CDR3 is TGTGCCAGCTCACCACAAGGAGGTCCGAACACCGGGGAGCTGTTTTTT. Protein sequence: CASSPQGGPNTGELFF. The chain carries TRBV18 and TRBJ2-2; possible D gene TRBD2, 5 bases. The CDR3 length is 16 residues. CDR1 and CDR2 (germline): KGHSH, LQKENI. Trimming took off 1 base at V and 0 bases at J, with 9 bases between the two ends.

The V gene is TRBV29-1, the J gene TRBJ2-3; a possible D gene is TRBD2 (5 bases). The germline gives CDR1 SQVTM, CDR2 ANQGSEA. The CDR3 extends over 16 amino acids. Trimming removed 3 bases from V and 2 bases from J, with 18 bases in between. The CDR3 loop reads CSVETPPRAHTDTQYF. In DNA form, the CDR3 reads TGCAGCGTTGAGACCCCCCCGAGGGCACACACAGATACGCAGTATTTT.

V and J are TRBV2 and TRBJ2-3, with D unclear. Germline V gene sequence: CDR1 SNHLY, CDR2 FYNNEI. V was pared by 8 bases and J by 6 bases, with 6 bases between. The CDR3 covers 10 residues. The CDR3 nucleotides read TGTGCCAGCGTATCCGATACGCAGTATTTT. The encoded protein is CASVSDTQYF.

The rearrangement uses TRBV5-1 and TRBJ2-1, with 12 positions matching TRBD2. Germline lookup yields CDR1 SGHRS and CDR2 YFSETQ. The trim removed 3 bases at V and 4 bases at J, leaving 5 bases unmatched. The CDR3 length is 16 residues. CDR3 region: CASSSGLAGTYNEQFF. CDR3 bases: TGCGCCAGCAGCTCAGGACTAGCGGGGACTTACAATGAGCAGTTCTTC.

V usage is TRBV28 and J usage is TRBJ2-7; 9 nucleotides line up with TRBD2. Germline CDR1 MDHEN, CDR2 SYDVKM. CDR3 length equals 15 residues. Trimming at V came to 4 bases and at J to 3 bases, leaving 7 bases not matched to a gene. CDR3 amino acids: CASSSPSGDLYEQYF. Written as DNA, the CDR3 is TGTGCCAGCAGTTCCCCTAGCGGGGACCTCTACGAGCAGTACTTC.

This rearrangement joins TRBV5-1 to TRBJ2-1; possibly TRBD2 for D (6 bases). V lost 5 bases and J lost 7, with 16 bases in between. The V gene's germline CDR1 is SGHRS and CDR2 YFSETQ. The CDR3 is made up of 14 amino acids. CDR3 nucleotides: TGCGCCAGCAGTCGGGACTCCACCGCGAATGAGCAGTTCTTC. Amino acid sequence: CASSRDSTANEQFF.

The chain joins TRBV11-3 to TRBJ2-1; the match to TRBD2 covers 13 bases. The CDR3 is 16 residues long. Germline CDR1 and CDR2: SGHNT and YENEEA. Unmatched junction bases numbered 9, after V lost 5 bases and J lost 8 bases. The CDR3 reads CASSGGGTSGADEQFF. CDR3 nucleotides: TGTGCCAGCAGCGGAGGGGGGACTAGCGGGGCCGATGAGCAGTTCTTC.

V gene TRBV6-5 combines with J gene TRBJ2-3; TRBD2 matches at 10 bases. Trimming took 8 bases from V and 10 from J; bases not matched to a gene: 6. Per the germline V gene, CDR1 is MNHEY and CDR2 is SVGAGI. The CDR3 is 12 residues long. This CDR3 is CASGASGGAQYF. Here the CDR3 DNA reads TGTGCCAGCGGGGCTAGCGGGGGTGCGCAGTATTTT.

The chain links TRBV27 to TRBJ1-5; D possibly corresponds to TRBD1 (5 bases). This CDR3 spans 14 amino acids. Germline V CDR1 and CDR2: MNHEY, SMNVEV (reference sequence). Trimming shortened V by 5 bases and J by 2 bases, and 10 bases separated the two germline ends. The CDR3: CASSGGVGNQPQHF. DNA of the CDR3: TGTGCCAGCAGTGGAGGGGTGGGCAATCAGCCCCAGCATTTT.

The chain links TRBV28 to TRBJ2-5; D possibly corresponds to TRBD2 (6 bases). The CDR3 contains 14 residues. The germline gives CDR1 MDHEN, CDR2 SYDVKM. Deletions cut 4 bases from V and 4 bases from J, with 13 bases between. In DNA, the CDR3 is TGTGCCAGCAGTTCCAGCGGGCGCAGAGAGACCCAGTACTTC. It codes for CASSSSGRRETQYF.

On this clone: The same CDR3 can be traced to other DNA sequences in this sample. The V gene is TRBV19, the J gene TRBJ1-1; D may be TRBD1 (6 bases). The CDR3 has 13 residues. Trimming took off 5 bases at V and 3 bases at J, with 10 bases between the two ends. Germline V lookup: CDR1 LNHDA, CDR2 SQIVND (reference sequence). CDR3 sequence: CASSSQGDTEAFF. The DNA for the CDR3 is TGTGCCAGTAGTTCACAGGGCGACACTGAAGCTTTCTTT.

The CDR3 sequence: CASSLEVRQGANTGELFF. DNA for the CDR3: TGTGCCAGCAGCTTGGAAGTGCGCCAGGGCGCTAACACCGGGGAGCTGTTTTTT. This rearrangement joins TRBV5-4 to TRBJ2-2; D perhaps matches TRBD1 (5 bases). This CDR3 comprises 18 residues. Germline V gives CDR1 SGHNT, CDR2 YYREEE (reference sequence). V lost 0 bases to trimming and J lost 2 bases, with 17 bases between them.

V and J are TRBV28 and TRBJ1-1; 10 bases are a match to TRBD1. Germline loops: CDR1 MDHEN, CDR2 SYDVKM. This CDR3 is built from 14 residues. V shed 3 bases, J shed 7 bases, and the junction held 5 bases outside the gene matches. As DNA, the CDR3 is TGTGCCAGCAGTTTGACAGGGGGCTATGTTGAAGCTTTCTTT. Protein: CASSLTGGYVEAFF.

This chain uses TRBV4-1 with TRBJ2-2; 11 positions match TRBD2. With V trimmed by 4 bases and J by 6 bases, 4 bases remained unmatched. Germline V gene sequence: CDR1 MGHRA, CDR2 YSYEKL. The CDR3 has 15 amino acids. The CDR3 DNA is TGCGCCAGCAGCCCTATAGCGGGGGGGCCCGGGGAGCTGTTTTTT. Encoded protein: CASSPIAGGPGELFF.

The chain has TRBV28 and TRBJ1-1; no clear D gene. Deletions cut 8 bases from V and 1 base from J, with 29 bases between. Looked up from germline, CDR1 is MDHEN and CDR2 is SYDVKM. The CDR3 totals 19 residues. The DNA for the CDR3 is TGTGCCAGCGGGCCAATAATCGTACGGCGAGAAGCAACGAACACTGAAGCTTTCTTT. It translates to CASGPIIVRREATNTEAFF.

V gene TRBV27 combines with J gene TRBJ2-7; TRBD1 matches 7 bases. Unmatched junction bases numbered 6, after V lost 4 bases and J lost 3 bases. CDR3 length: 14 amino acids. Germline CDR1 MNHEY, CDR2 SMNVEV (reference sequence). The CDR3, as DNA: TGTGCCAGCAGTTACCGGGACAGCAACTACGAGCAGTACTTC. Amino acids: CASSYRDSNYEQYF.

As regards this clone: At one boundary the junction diverges from the germline segment, which might be a read error. The J gene is TRBJ1-1, the V gene TRBV7-9; D remains unclear. CDR1 is SEHNR and CDR2 is FQNEAQ in the germline V gene (reference sequence). CDR3 length: 14 amino acids. The CDR3 DNA sequence: TGTTCCAGCAGCTTACATCAAGCGAACACTGAAGCTTTCTTT. Translated, it gives CSSSLHQANTEAFF.

The chain couples TRBV10-3 to TRBJ1-2, with D unresolved. CDR3 length: 14 amino acids. Trimming pared 6 bases from V and 3 bases from J, leaving 14 bases between. Germline CDR1 and CDR2: ENHRY and SYGVKD. The CDR3, as DNA: TGTGCCATCAGATCCGGACTCAGCCACTATGGCTACACCTTC. Amino acids: CAIRSGLSHYGYTF.